This T cell receptor beta chain was found in a study of technical replicates of blood from a few donors. The CDR3 has 15 residues. From germline, CDR1 is SGHDT and CDR2 YYEEEE. V lost 4 bases, J lost 6 bases, and 17 bases lay in between. The method was immunoSEQ multiplex PCR; TCRdb's version includes in-frame clones alone and lacks a portion of them. The sample records 85,000 or so clones, about 94% being singletons. Specimen: T cells isolated from PBMCs. The chain recombines TRBV5-6 with TRBJ1-5; weak D call: TRBD1 (5 bases). This clonotype was obtained from a human donor in good health. CDR3: CASSLRGGWGQPQHF. CDR3 nucleotides: TGTGCCAGCAGCCTTAGGGGTGGATGGGGTCAGCCCCAGCATTTT.